These T cell receptor beta chains were read from a single sample in a study of T cell responses to AZD1222 COVID-19 vaccine. Repertoires were generated with immunoSEQ multiplex PCR, while TCRdb's copy carries only in-frame clones and drops some. The sample gives under 200,000 clones, more than 90% of which show up once; about 4% is in the top ten. The source was peripheral blood, collected 28 days after the second dose of the MenACWY control vaccine. The receptors originated from an adult who received the MenACWY meningococcal vaccine as a control. CDR3s include the opening cysteine and the closing phenylalanine or tryptophan. The D gene is left open where the match is weak. Clone size, where shown, is once, few, many, or a class for clones that have expanded.

CDR3nt,CDR3aa,abundance,j_gene,d_gene,v_gene
TGCGCCAGCACTTGGGGGACCGGAATTCAAGAGACCCAGTACTTC,CASTWGTGIQETQYF,NA,TRBJ2-5,NA,TRBV5-1
TGTGCCACCAGCAGAGATGGGCAGGGGAGGACCCAGTACTTC,CATSRDGQGRTQYF,NA,TRBJ2-5,NA,TRBV15
TGCGCCAGCAGCCAGGGGACTGGACTTTCAACTAATGAAAAACTGTTTTTT,CASSQGTGLSTNEKLFF,NA,TRBJ1-4,NA,TRBV4-1
TGTGCCAGCAGCTCCGTCGAGAGGGGGCTCACTGAAGCTTTCTTT,CASSSVERGLTEAFF,NA,TRBJ1-1,TRBD1,TRBV7-2
TGTGCCACCAGTCAGGCCTTTGGGACGGCCTATGGCTACACCTTC,CATSQAFGTAYGYTF,NA,TRBJ1-2,NA,TRBV24-1
TGTGCCAGCAGCGTAGGTGGAGGGGGTCGGCCAGAGACCCAGTACTTC,CASSVGGGGRPETQYF,NA,TRBJ2-5,NA,TRBV9
TGTGCCAGTAGTATTTCTTACAGGGGGGAACAGACCCAGTACTTC,CASSISYRGEQTQYF,NA,TRBJ2-5,TRBD1,TRBV19
TGTGCCAGCAGTACACAGGGGGGGGCTTCTGGCTACACCTTC,CASSTQGGASGYTF,NA,TRBJ1-2,TRBD1,TRBV28
TGTGCCAGCAGCCATAGCGGGACGGGAGTGCACGAGCAGTTCTTC,CASSHSGTGVHEQFF,NA,TRBJ2-1,TRBD2,TRBV3-1/TRBV3-2
TGTGCCAGCAGCATCCACCGGGACAGCTCTAACTATGGCTACACCTTC,CASSIHRDSSNYGYTF,NA,TRBJ1-2,TRBD1,TRBV9
TGTGCCAGCAGTCGGGGCGGATCCTACGAGCAGTACTTC,CASSRGGSYEQYF,once,TRBJ2-7,NA,TRBV6-5
TGCGCCAGCAGTGCCCTAGGCCGTGGCCCAGATACGCAGTATTTT,CASSALGRGPDTQYF,once,TRBJ2-3,NA,TRBV10-1
TGCGCCAGCAGCCAAACGGGGCCCTCCTACGAGCAGTACTTC,CASSQTGPSYEQYF,NA,TRBJ2-7,NA,TRBV4-1
TGTGCCTGGAGGCAGGAGACCTATGGCTACACCTTC,CAWRQETYGYTF,once,TRBJ1-2,NA,TRBV30
TGTGCCAGCAGCTTTGTCTCCGATGCAGATACGCAGTATTTT,CASSFVSDADTQYF,NA,TRBJ2-3,NA,TRBV5-6
TGTGCCAGCAGCCCCTCGGAGGAGCAGTACTTC,CASSPSEEQYF,NA,TRBJ2-7,NA,TRBV7-2
TGTGCCAGCAGTTTCGGGTATGAGCAGTTCTTC,CASSFGYEQFF,NA,TRBJ2-1,NA,TRBV12-3/TRBV12-4
TGTGCCGCGAGAATCCTCTACGAGCAGTACTTC,CAARILYEQYF,once,TRBJ2-7,NA,TRBV10-3
TGTGCCAGCAGCTTTAGGGGGGGCCCAGATACGCAGTATTTT,CASSFRGGPDTQYF,once,TRBJ2-3,NA,TRBV5-8
TGTGCCAGCAGCCCATTCCTAACAGAAAACTATGGCTACACCTTC,CASSPFLTENYGYTF,once,TRBJ1-2,NA,TRBV9
TGTGCCAGCAGCTTACGGCCAGGGGGCGTCTGGTACGAGCAGTACTTC,CASSLRPGGVWYEQYF,few,TRBJ2-7,TRBD1,TRBV5-6
TGTGCCAGCTCACCACCGGAGATCTACTCTGGAAACACCATATATTTT,CASSPPEIYSGNTIYF,NA,TRBJ1-3,NA,TRBV18
TGTGCCAGCGCCGTGACAGGGGTTAATTCACCCCTCCACTTT,CASAVTGVNSPLHF,NA,TRBJ1-6,TRBD1,TRBV28
TGTGCCAGCAGCCGAACAGGGATAAATCAGCCCCAGCATTTT,CASSRTGINQPQHF,NA,TRBJ1-5,NA,TRBV3-1/TRBV3-2
TGTGCCAGCAGCTTAAACCCTGCGAGGCCGACGCCAGAGACCCAGTACTTC,CASSLNPARPTPETQYF,NA,TRBJ2-5,NA,TRBV7-6
TGTGCCAGCAGGCTAATACAACCAGTCAACACTGAAGCTTTCTTT,CASRLIQPVNTEAFF,NA,TRBJ1-1,NA,TRBV28
TGTGCCAGCAGCCAAGATCTAAACAGCAATCAGCCCCAGCATTTT,CASSQDLNSNQPQHF,NA,TRBJ1-5,NA,TRBV3-1/TRBV3-2